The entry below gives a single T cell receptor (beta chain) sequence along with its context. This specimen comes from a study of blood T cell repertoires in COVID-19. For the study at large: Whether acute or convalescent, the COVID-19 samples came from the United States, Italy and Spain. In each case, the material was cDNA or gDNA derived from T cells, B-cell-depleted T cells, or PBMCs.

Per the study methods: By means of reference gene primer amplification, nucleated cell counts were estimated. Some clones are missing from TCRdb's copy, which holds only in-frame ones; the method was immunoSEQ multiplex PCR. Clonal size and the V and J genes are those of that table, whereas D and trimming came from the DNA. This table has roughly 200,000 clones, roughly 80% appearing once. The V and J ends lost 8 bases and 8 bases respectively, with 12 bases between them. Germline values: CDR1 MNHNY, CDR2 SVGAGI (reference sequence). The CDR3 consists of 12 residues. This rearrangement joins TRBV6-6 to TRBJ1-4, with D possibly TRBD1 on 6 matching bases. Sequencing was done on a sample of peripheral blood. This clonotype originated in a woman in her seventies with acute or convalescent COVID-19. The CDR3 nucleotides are TGTGCCAGCGGGGACACTAGAGAAAAACTGTTTTTT. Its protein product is CASGDTREKLFF.